This T cell receptor beta chain was recovered during a study of cytomegalovirus exposure and HLA in healthy donors. Turning to the study itself: In a later analysis, it was reported that the 110 or so validation repertoires had been produced on the same platform as the roughly 700 repertoires belonging to the first cohort.

Study-wide findings and caveats: The tendency of first-cohort TCR clusters to co-occur in the roughly 120 validation repertoires was the finding of a later analysis. Overall, about 160 TCR beta chains were annotated as cytomegalovirus-associated. Rare TCR sequences predominated, though certain public TCRs were found in many donors.

Germline CDR1 LGHNA, CDR2 YSLEER. This CDR3 spans 16 amino acids. V dropped 1 base and J dropped 0 bases, with 10 bases sitting between them. Profiling relied on immunoSEQ multiplex PCR, and the TCRdb table lists in-frame clones only, not all of them. The data show more than 300,000 clones, roughly 88% seen once. In the case of this clone: Its antigen is as yet unknown. Different DNA sequences within this sample yield the same CDR3.

The J gene is TRBJ2-1, the V gene TRBV4-3, with a possible D match to TRBD2 (6 bases). The sequence was obtained from a young woman in good health and CMV-seronegative. Input material: PBMCs. CDR3 nucleotide sequence: TGCGCCAGCAGCCAAGGTAGCGGACACTCCTACAATGAGCAGTTCTTC. It translates to CASSQGSGHSYNEQFF.